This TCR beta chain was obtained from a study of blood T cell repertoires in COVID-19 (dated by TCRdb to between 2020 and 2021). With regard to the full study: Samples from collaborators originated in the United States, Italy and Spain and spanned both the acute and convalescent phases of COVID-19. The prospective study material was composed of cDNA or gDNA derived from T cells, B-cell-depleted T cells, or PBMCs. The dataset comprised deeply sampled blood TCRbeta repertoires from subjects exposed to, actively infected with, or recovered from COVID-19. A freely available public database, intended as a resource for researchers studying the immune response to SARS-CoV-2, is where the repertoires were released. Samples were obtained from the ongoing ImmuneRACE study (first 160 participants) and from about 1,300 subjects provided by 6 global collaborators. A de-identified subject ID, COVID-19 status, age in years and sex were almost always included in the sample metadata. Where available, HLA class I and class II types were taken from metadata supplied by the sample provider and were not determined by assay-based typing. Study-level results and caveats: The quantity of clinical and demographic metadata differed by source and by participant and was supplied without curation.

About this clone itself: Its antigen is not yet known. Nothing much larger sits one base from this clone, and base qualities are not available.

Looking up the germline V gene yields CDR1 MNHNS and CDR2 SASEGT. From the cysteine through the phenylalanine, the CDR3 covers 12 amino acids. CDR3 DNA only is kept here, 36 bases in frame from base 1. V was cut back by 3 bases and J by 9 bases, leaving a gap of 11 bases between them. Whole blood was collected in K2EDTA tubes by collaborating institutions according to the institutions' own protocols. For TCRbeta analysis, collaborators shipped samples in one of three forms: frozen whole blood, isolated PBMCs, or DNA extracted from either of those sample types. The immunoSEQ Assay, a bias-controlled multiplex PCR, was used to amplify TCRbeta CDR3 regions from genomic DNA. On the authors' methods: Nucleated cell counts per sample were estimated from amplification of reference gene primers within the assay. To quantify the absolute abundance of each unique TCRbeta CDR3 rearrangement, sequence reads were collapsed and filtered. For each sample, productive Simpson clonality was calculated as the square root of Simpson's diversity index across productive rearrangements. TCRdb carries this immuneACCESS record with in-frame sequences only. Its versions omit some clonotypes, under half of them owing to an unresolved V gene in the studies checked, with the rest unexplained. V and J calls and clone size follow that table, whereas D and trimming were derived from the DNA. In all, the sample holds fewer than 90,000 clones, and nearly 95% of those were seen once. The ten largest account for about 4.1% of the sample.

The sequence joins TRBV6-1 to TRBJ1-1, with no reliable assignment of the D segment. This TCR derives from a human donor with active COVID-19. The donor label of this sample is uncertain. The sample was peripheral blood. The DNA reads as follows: TGTGCCAGCAGTGAGCTGGGAGGGAAAGCTTTCTTT. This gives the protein CASSELGGKAFF.